Listed here are 9 T cell receptor beta chains from one sample, sequenced in a study of shared clonotypes between healthy human individuals. TCRdb keeps only in-frame clones here, not all; method: immunoSEQ multiplex PCR. This table holds millions of clones, roughly 93% found once. The sequenced sample was naive CD4+ T cells from PBMCs. Subset here: CD45RA+ positively selected. These receptors were collected from a man in his late teens or twenties in good health. Some clones in this sample may be carry-over from other donors' samples.

This clone was observed once. The V and J genes are TRBV25-1 and TRBJ1-2, with 9 nucleotides matching TRBD1. Germline assignment: CDR1 MGHDK and CDR2 SYGVNS. Trimming took 7 bases from V and 6 from J; bases not matched to a gene: 15. The CDR3 sequence is 16 residues long. The CDR3 loop reads CASTHSLNRDRDGYTF. CDR3 in DNA: TGTGCCAGCACTCATTCTTTAAACCGGGACAGGGATGGCTACACCTTC.

This CDR3 reads CASSAGPPGNEQFF. The CDR3 DNA follows: TGTGCCAGCAGCGCCGGGCCCCCCGGCAATGAGCAGTTCTTC. The rearrangement joins TRBV5-6 to TRBJ2-1, with D hard to call. Germline lookup yields CDR1 SGHDT and CDR2 YYEEEE. V was cut by 4 bases and J by 6 bases, with 14 bases left in between. The CDR3 runs to 14 residues.

J is TRBJ2-2 and V is TRBV5-1; a weak D match, TRBD1 (6 bases). V was shortened by 7 bases and J by 0 bases, with 13 bases between the two germline ends. From germline, CDR1 is SGHRS and CDR2 YFSETQ. This CDR3 region has 15 residues. This CDR3 reads CASGRGRANTGELFF. The CDR3 DNA reads as TGCGCCAGCGGCAGGGGACGAGCGAACACCGGGGAGCTGTTTTTT.

This chain uses TRBV28 with TRBJ2-7, with 10 bases identical to TRBD1. The length of the CDR3 is 17 residues. The V segment lost 3 bases and the J segment 4 bases; nucleotides outside the gene matches: 12. Germline V gives CDR1 MDHEN, CDR2 SYDVKM. CDR3 residues: CASSFPERDRGRYEQYF. The CDR3 DNA reads TGTGCCAGCAGTTTCCCCGAGAGGGACAGGGGTAGGTACGAGCAGTACTTC. Full variable domain (outside the CDR3, taken from reference TRBV28 and TRBJ2-7): DVKVTQSSRYLVKRTGEKVFLECVQDMDHENMFWYRQDPGLGLRLIYFSYDVKMKEKGDIPEGYSVSREKKERFSLILESASTNQTSMYLCASSFPERDRGRYEQYFGPGTRLTVT.

J is TRBJ2-5 and V is TRBV11-3; possible D gene TRBD1, 6 bases. In germline, CDR1 is SGHNT, CDR2 YENEEA. Trimming pared 1 base from V and 4 bases from J, leaving 13 bases between. The CDR3 extends over 15 amino acids. CDR3 residues: CASSLAQGGLETQYF. The CDR3 DNA sequence: TGTGCCAGCAGCTTAGCACAGGGCGGGTTAGAGACCCAGTACTTC.

A word on this clone: The sample contains more than one DNA sequence encoding this CDR3. The chain recombines TRBV5-1 with TRBJ2-7; D ambiguous. The CDR3 has 14 amino acids. V was trimmed by 4 bases and J by 2 bases, leaving 13 bases between them. Germline assignment: CDR1 SGHRS and CDR2 YFSETQ. CDR3 sequence: CASSQPGQTYEQYF. Here the CDR3 DNA reads TGCGCCAGCAGCCAACCTGGGCAGACCTACGAGCAGTACTTC.

The chain links TRBV6-1 to TRBJ1-1; 8 bases fit TRBD1. CDR1 is MNHNS, CDR2 SASEGT, per germline. This CDR3 is 14 amino acids long. The J segment lost 4 bases and the V segment lost 4 bases, leaving 5 bases of the junction unmatched. This CDR3 reads CASSGATGGTEAFF. CDR3 nucleotides: TGTGCCAGCAGTGGAGCTACAGGGGGCACTGAAGCTTTCTTT.

This chain connects TRBV10-2 to TRBJ1-1, with no clear D. The length of the CDR3 is 12 residues. Germline CDR1 WSHSY, CDR2 SAAADI. Between the trimmed V and J ends, which lost 5 bases and 6 bases, there was a span of 10 bases. CDR3 DNA sequence: TGCGCCAGCAGTCGGTCTCCCGCTGAAGCTTTCTTT. Its protein product is CASSRSPAEAFF.

The chain recombines TRBV5-1 with TRBJ2-7, with D perhaps TRBD1 or TRBD2 (5 bases each). The CDR3 contains 18 residues. The V end lost 4 bases, the J end lost 0 bases, and 23 bases lay between the germline ends. The germline V gene has CDR1 SGHRS and CDR2 YFSETQ. CDR3 residues: CASSALGGEVTYSYEQYF. The CDR3 coding sequence is TGCGCCAGCAGCGCCCTTGGGGGTGAAGTGACCTACTCCTACGAGCAGTACTTC. The whole variable domain, remainder taken from reference TRBV5-1 and TRBJ2-7, is KAGVTQTPRYLIKTRGQQVTLSCSPISGHRSVSWYQQTPGQGLQFLFEYFSETQRNKGNFPGRFSGRQFSNSRSEMNVSTLELGDSALYLCASSALGGEVTYSYEQYFGPGTRLTVT.